A single sample is the source of the 25 T cell receptor beta chains below, sequenced in a study of blood T cell repertoires in COVID-19. Produced via immunoSEQ multiplex PCR; TCRdb's table is partial and in-frame only. The sample carries nearly 250,000 clones, around 80% recorded once. The sample taken for sequencing was peripheral blood. The receptor set was obtained from a woman of 80 years or more with acute or convalescent COVID-19.

As regards this clone: This likely comes from a read error, as the CDR3 has no conserved phenylalanine or tryptophan at its end. The DNA is left out, because the CDR3 cannot be placed on it with certainty; the CDR3 is given as TCRdb lists it. The chain links TRBV28 to TRBJ1-2. Per the germline V gene, CDR1 is MDHEN and CDR2 is SYDVKM. The CDR3 totals 12 residues, both ends included. CDR3 sequence reads: CASSKDYKRDWG.

The chain recombines TRBV6-2 or TRBV6-3 with TRBJ2-1, with D perhaps TRBD2 (5 bases). This CDR3 is 18 amino acids long. The germline V gene encodes CDR1 MNHEY and CDR2 SVGEGT. V lost 2 bases to trimming and J lost 6 bases, with 23 bases between them. The CDR3 DNA reads TGTGCCAGCAGTTACCGCCTTAGAGGGAGAAGCTTAGGCAATGAGCAGTTCTTC. This codes for CASSYRLRGRSLGNEQFF.

V gene TRBV3-1 (or the pseudogene TRBV3-2) combines with J gene TRBJ1-1; D may be TRBD1 (6 bases). The CDR3 sequence is 14 residues long. Germline-derived CDR1 and CDR2 are LGHDT and YNNKEL (reference sequence). V lost 5 bases and J lost 5, with 15 bases in between. The CDR3 sequence is CASSTGHTRTEAFF. The CDR3 nucleotides read TGTGCCAGCAGCACGGGACATACGCGAACTGAAGCTTTCTTT.

J is TRBJ1-2 and V is TRBV2, with TRBD1 matching over 7 bases. The CDR3 covers 14 residues. Germline V gene data show CDR1 as SNHLY and CDR2 as FYNNEI. The V segment lost 5 bases and the J segment 8 bases; nucleotides outside the gene matches: 11. The CDR3 DNA follows: TGTGCCAGCAGTATACAGGGGCGGACGGACGGCTACACCTTC. It translates to CASSIQGRTDGYTF. Full variable domain (missing parts from reference TRBV2 and TRBJ1-2): EPEVTQTPSHQVTQMGQEVILRCVPISNHLYFYWYRQILGQKVEFLVSFYNNEISEKSEIFDDQFSVERPDGSNFTLKIRSTKLEDSAMYFCASSIQGRTDGYTFGSGTRLTVV.

This sequence joins TRBV3-1 (or the pseudogene TRBV3-2) and TRBJ1-1, with D possibly matching TRBD1 (5 bases). The length of the CDR3 is 14 residues. Deletions cut 4 bases from V and 6 bases from J, with 15 bases between. In germline, CDR1 is LGHDT, CDR2 YNNKEL (reference sequence). CDR3 in DNA: TGTGCCAGCAGCCCCTATGGGGGGTTGGCTGAAGCTTTCTTT. It encodes CASSPYGGLAEAFF.

The CDR3 coding sequence is TGTGCCAGCAGCCCCGCAGTGACTAGCGGGGGCCGGGGAGATACGCAGTATTTT. Protein sequence: CASSPAVTSGGRGDTQYF. The chain employs TRBV9 and TRBJ2-3, with TRBD2 matching 12 bases. V shed 4 bases, J shed 5 bases, and the junction held 14 bases outside the gene matches. The CDR3 is made up of 18 amino acids. Germline V gives CDR1 SGDLS, CDR2 YYNGEE.

The rearrangement joins TRBV6-5 to TRBJ1-3, with 7 bases lining up with TRBD1. Per the germline V gene, CDR1 is MNHEY and CDR2 is SVGAGI. The trim removed 10 bases at V and 3 bases at J, leaving 9 bases unmatched. The CDR3 loop spans 14 amino acids. CDR3 in amino acids: CAIPDRNLGNTIYF. CDR3 nucleotides: TGTGCCATCCCGGACAGGAACCTTGGAAACACCATATATTTT.

The gene calls are TRBV11-2 and TRBJ1-5; D is unclear. Trimming pared 5 bases from V and 7 bases from J, leaving 18 bases between. The CDR3 consists of 15 residues. The germline gives CDR1 SGHAT, CDR2 FQNNGV. Here the CDR3 DNA reads TGTGCCAGCAGCCCCGAAGGGAGGCCGGGGCAGCCCCAGCATTTT. As protein: CASSPEGRPGQPQHF.

This clone was found a few times. This chain joins TRBV30 and TRBJ1-1; 7 bases match TRBD1. The V segment lost 4 bases and the J segment 1 base; nucleotides outside the gene matches: 12. The CDR3 spans 16 residues. Germline V gene lookup returns CDR1 GTSNPN and CDR2 SVGIG (reference sequence). CDR3 sequence: CAWNTGTALGNTEAFF. The CDR3 DNA is TGTGCCTGGAATACCGGGACAGCTCTAGGGAACACTGAAGCTTTCTTT.

The chain has TRBV18 and TRBJ1-5, with 8 nucleotides matching TRBD1. Per the germline V gene, CDR1 is KGHSH and CDR2 is LQKENI. The CDR3 has 18 amino acids. Trimming at V came to 3 bases and at J to 1 base, leaving 11 bases not matched to a gene. The CDR3 spells CASSPRGGQGESNQPQHF. CDR3 nucleotide sequence: TGTGCCAGCTCACCTCGTGGCGGACAGGGTGAGAGCAATCAGCCCCAGCATTTT. The entire variable domain, with the rest obtained from reference TRBV18 and TRBJ1-5, is as follows: NAGVMQNPRHLVRRRGQEARLRCSPMKGHSHVYWYRQLPEEGLKFMVYLQKENIIDESGMPKERFSAEFPKEGPSILRIQQVVRGDSAAYFCASSPRGGQGESNQPQHFGDGTRLSIL.

The V call is TRBV7-3, the J call TRBJ2-3; 9 bases agree with TRBD2. Germline V CDR1 and CDR2: SGHTA, FQGTGA. Trimming removed 4 bases from V and 15 bases from J; junction bases left unmatched: 14. The CDR3 consists of 14 residues. CDR3 nucleotide sequence: TGTGCCAGCAGCTCCCCCCTTATGGCGGGAGGGCGTTATTTT. Protein sequence: CASSSPLMAGGRYF. The full variable domain, with the rest looked up from reference TRBV7-3 and TRBJ2-3, is GAGVSQTPSNKVTEKGKYVELRCDPISGHTALYWYRQSLGQGPEFLIYFQGTGAADDSGLPNDRFFAVRPEGSVSTLKIQRTERGDSAVYLCASSSPLMAGGRYFGPGTRLTVL.

The V and J genes are TRBV6-6 and TRBJ1-6; D remains unclear. CDR3 length: 14 amino acids. V dropped 7 bases and J dropped 5 bases, with 12 bases sitting between them. Germline CDR1 and CDR2: MNHNY and SVGAGI (reference sequence). The CDR3 is CASTSQYNNSPLHF. The CDR3 DNA sequence: TGTGCCAGCACCAGTCAGTATAATAATTCACCCCTCCACTTT.

The CDR3 is CASSLNSGGYEQYF. Here the CDR3 DNA reads TGCGCCAGCAGCTTGAATTCAGGGGGTTACGAGCAGTACTTC. This rearrangement joins TRBV5-1 to TRBJ2-7, with 7 bases fitting TRBD1. Germline-derived CDR1 and CDR2 are SGHRS and YFSETQ. There are 14 residues in the CDR3. Trimming at V came to 1 base and at J to 4 bases, leaving 5 bases not matched to a gene.

CDR3 sequence (DNA): TGTGCCAGCTCACCACCCCAGCGCTCTGGAAACACCATATATTTT. It is translated as CASSPPQRSGNTIYF. The chain employs TRBV18 and TRBJ1-3, with D unclear. This CDR3 contains 15 residues. Germline CDR1 KGHSH, CDR2 LQKENI. The V and J ends lost 0 bases and 0 bases respectively, with 6 bases between them.

The chain couples TRBV2 to TRBJ2-3, with no clear D. The ends were cut back, 4 bases at V and 5 bases at J, with 7 bases in the middle. The CDR3 extends over 12 amino acids. The germline V gene encodes CDR1 SNHLY and CDR2 FYNNEI. The CDR3 DNA sequence: TGTGCCAGCAGTGTTCGAGGAGATACGCAGTATTTT. As protein: CASSVRGDTQYF.

This chain joins TRBV7-2 and TRBJ2-5, with D possibly matching TRBD1 (5 bases). The CDR3 has 15 amino acids. Germline lookup yields CDR1 SGHTA and CDR2 FQGNSA. The germline V and J ends were trimmed by 1 base and 4 bases, with 13 bases remaining between them. In DNA form, the CDR3 reads TGTGCCAGCAGCTTAGTTCTAATTAGGGGAGAGACCCAGTACTTC. It is translated as CASSLVLIRGETQYF.

This clone appeared once. V usage is TRBV7-8 and J usage is TRBJ2-7; no clear D gene. The germline V gene encodes CDR1 SGHVS and CDR2 FQNEAQ. The CDR3 loop spans 12 amino acids. V lost 4 bases and J lost 3, with 7 bases in between. The CDR3: CASSYTYYEQYF. DNA of the CDR3: TGTGCCAGCAGCTACACATACTACGAGCAGTACTTC.

The rearrangement links TRBV5-5 to TRBJ2-1; D perhaps matches TRBD1 (6 bases). Per the germline V gene, CDR1 is SGHKS and CDR2 is YYEKEE (reference sequence). Trimming stripped 3 bases from V and 1 base from J, with 11 bases between. The CDR3 length is 15 residues. CDR3 DNA: TGTGCCAGCAGCTCCCGGGACATATCCTACAATGAGCAGTTCTTC. Translating gives CASSSRDISYNEQFF.

The chain has TRBV2 and TRBJ1-4; tentative D call: TRBD1 (6 bases). The CDR3 contains 18 residues. Germline loops: CDR1 SNHLY, CDR2 FYNNEI. The V gene lost 4 bases and the J gene lost 5 bases, with 23 bases spanning the gap. In DNA, the CDR3 is TGTGCCAGCAGTGCCCGACAGGTGACTTATACCCTCAATGAAAAACTGTTTTTT. It is translated as CASSARQVTYTLNEKLFF. The variable domain in full, with the rest retrieved from reference TRBV2 and TRBJ1-4, is EPEVTQTPSHQVTQMGQEVILRCVPISNHLYFYWYRQILGQKVEFLVSFYNNEISEKSEIFDDQFSVERPDGSNFTLKIRSTKLEDSAMYFCASSARQVTYTLNEKLFFGSGTQLSVL.

This rearrangement joins TRBV25-1 to TRBJ2-7, with TRBD1 matching over 8 bases. After removal of 6 bases from V and 5 bases from J, the junction contained 9 bases not matched to a gene. Germline V gene sequence: CDR1 MGHDK, CDR2 SYGVNS. The CDR3 is made up of 14 amino acids. The CDR3 DNA reads TGTGCCAGCAGCAGGATGGACAGGGTGGACGAGCAGTACTTC. The encoded protein is CASSRMDRVDEQYF.

V and J are TRBV7-3 and TRBJ1-1; possibly TRBD1 for D (5 bases). The CDR3 totals 18 residues. Per germline, CDR1 SGHTA and CDR2 FQGTGA. V shed 4 bases and J shed 4 bases, with 25 bases lying between them. The CDR3 protein is CASSSGEGGGAWGTEAFF. In DNA, the CDR3 is TGTGCCAGCAGCTCTGGGGAGGGCGGCGGGGCTTGGGGCACTGAAGCTTTCTTT.

The DNA for the CDR3 is TGTGCCAGCAGCTTTCGGGGAGCGGAAACTGAAGCTTTCTTT. Translated: CASSFRGAETEAFF. This chain joins TRBV11-3 and TRBJ1-1; D not resolved. The CDR3 extends over 14 amino acids. Trimming removed 3 bases from V and 5 bases from J, with 13 bases in between. The germline V gene encodes CDR1 SGHNT and CDR2 YENEEA.

The V and J genes are TRBV4-1 and TRBJ2-1, with a tentative D call TRBD1 (6 bases). The germline V and J ends were trimmed by 4 bases and 8 bases, with 18 bases remaining between them. CDR1 MGHRA and CDR2 YSYEKL come from the germline V gene. The CDR3 is 15 amino acids. CDR3 sequence reads: CASSRPSDRHYEQFF. CDR3 in DNA: TGCGCCAGCAGCCGCCCCAGTGACAGGCACTATGAGCAGTTCTTC.

The V call is TRBV7-2, the J call TRBJ1-4, with D maybe TRBD1 (6 bases). CDR1 and CDR2 (germline): SGHTA, FQGNSA. The V gene lost 5 bases and the J gene lost 8 bases, with 15 bases spanning the gap. There are 14 residues in the CDR3. The CDR3 region is CASSRGRGGEKLFF. The CDR3, as DNA: TGTGCCAGCAGCCGTGGCAGGGGTGGCGAAAAACTGTTTTTT.

This clone was detected only a few times. The rearrangement uses TRBV6-2 or TRBV6-3 and TRBJ1-5; 8 bases fit TRBD1. Germline V gene data show CDR1 as MNHEY and CDR2 as SVGEGT. This CDR3 spans 16 amino acids. V lost 3 bases to trimming and J lost 4 bases; unmatched junction nucleotides: 8. The CDR3 here is CASSYSGTGRNQPQHF. As DNA, the CDR3 is TGTGCCAGCAGTTATTCGGGGACAGGTAGAAATCAGCCCCAGCATTTT.